These T cell receptor beta chains were read from a single sample in a study of blood T cell repertoires in COVID-19. This table comes from immunoSEQ multiplex PCR, and its TCRdb copy is limited to in-frame clones, with some not included. The sample records a few hundred thousand clones, around 85% being singletons. The source material was peripheral blood. These receptors were obtained from a young woman with acute or convalescent COVID-19. Both conserved end residues are part of each CDR3. D genes are given only for firm matches. Size is omitted from some rows. Given values are once, few, many or a class for expanded clones.

J	V	length	size	D	CDR3	DNA
TRBJ2-2	TRBV18	16	.	.	CASSPLQGLGTGELFF	TGTGCCAGCTCACCACTCCAGGGCCTTGGCACCGGGGAGCTGTTTTTT
TRBJ2-7	TRBV5-6	14	.	TRBD2	CASSLGRAGYEQYF	TGTGCCAGCAGCTTGGGTCGAGCGGGGTACGAGCAGTACTTC
TRBJ1-6	TRBV9	16	.	TRBD1	CASSGGQGALASPLHF	TGTGCCAGCAGCGGGGGACAGGGGGCTTTAGCATCACCCCTCCACTTT
TRBJ2-3	TRBV30	14	.	TRBD1	CAWTRTGGSDTQYF	TGTGCCTGGACTAGGACAGGGGGCTCAGATACGCAGTATTTT
TRBJ1-5	TRBV6-5	15	once	.	CASSYSGRAGQPQHF	TGTGCCAGCAGTTACTCGGGGAGGGCGGGTCAGCCCCAGCATTTT
TRBJ2-1	TRBV20-1	14	.	TRBD2	CSASTPGGINEQFF	TGCAGTGCTAGTACCCCGGGGGGAATTAATGAGCAGTTCTTC
TRBJ2-3	TRBV19	17	once	TRBD2	CASSTAGAGAFTDTQYF	TGTGCCAGTAGTACCGCCGGGGCGGGAGCGTTCACAGATACGCAGTATTTT
TRBJ2-2	TRBV9	15	.	.	CASSVGGIGTGELFF	TGTGCCAGCAGCGTGGGGGGAATCGGCACCGGGGAGCTGTTTTTT
TRBJ1-2	TRBV28	13	.	TRBD1	CASSTPGTGGYTF	TGTGCCAGCAGCACCCCGGGGACAGGTGGCTACACCTTC
TRBJ1-4	TRBV11-3	14	.	.	CASSFGSGDEKLFF	TGTGCCAGCAGCTTTGGGAGTGGGGATGAAAAACTGTTTTTT
TRBJ2-3	TRBV7-9	14	.	TRBD2	CASSPSGNTDTQYF	TGTGCCAGCAGCCCGAGCGGGAACACAGATACGCAGTATTTT
TRBJ2-1	TRBV4-1	12	.	.	CASSHDRGGEFF	TGCGCCAGCAGCCACGACAGGGGAGGGGAGTTCTTC
TRBJ1-2	TRBV3-1/TRBV3-2	16	once	.	CASSQETGGAPYGYTF	TGTGCCAGCAGCCAAGAAACGGGGGGCGCTCCCTATGGCTACACCTTC
TRBJ2-1	TRBV18	16	.	.	CASSLTGTKAYNEQFF	TGTGCCAGCTCCTTAACCGGGACAAAAGCCTACAATGAGCAGTTCTTC
TRBJ2-7	TRBV6-5	14	.	TRBD2	CASSYGGRGGEQYF	TGTGCCAGCAGTTACGGCGGGAGGGGGGGCGAGCAGTACTTC
TRBJ1-2	TRBV6-5	15	.	TRBD1	CASRANRDRYDGYTF	TGTGCCAGCAGGGCCAACCGGGACAGGTATGATGGCTACACCTTC
TRBJ2-5	TRBV28	15	.	.	CASSRSGVGGETQYF	TGTGCCAGCAGTCGTAGCGGAGTTGGGGGAGAGACCCAGTACTTC
TRBJ1-1	TRBV21-1	17	.	.	CASSILRYPRGNTEAFF	TGTGCCAGCAGCATCCTTCGTTATCCCCGGGGGAACACTGAAGCTTTCTTT
TRBJ2-2	TRBV28	15	.	.	CASSSKGGLPGELFF	TGTGCCAGCAGTTCTAAAGGAGGGCTCCCCGGGGAGCTGTTTTTT
TRBJ1-3	TRBV6-2/TRBV6-3	14	.	.	CASRPHAGESTIYF	TGTGCCAGCAGGCCTCATGCGGGGGAAAGCACCATATATTTT
TRBJ2-3	TRBV2	17	.	TRBD2	CASRGPLAGFKADTQYF	TGTGCCAGCAGAGGTCCCCTAGCGGGATTTAAGGCAGATACGCAGTATTTT
TRBJ1-4	TRBV28	15	.	.	CAVVPNLLGNEKLFF	TGTGCCGTAGTACCCAACCTGCTCGGGAATGAAAAACTGTTTTTT
TRBJ2-1	TRBV6-5	12	.	.	CASSYSTAEQFF	TGTGCCAGCAGTTACTCGACAGCCGAGCAGTTCTTC
TRBJ1-1	TRBV4-1	14	.	.	CASSRWPMNTEAFF	TGCGCCAGCAGCCGCTGGCCCATGAACACTGAAGCTTTCTTT
TRBJ1-6	TRBV7-8	17	.	.	CASSLRVGEGLNSPLHF	TGTGCCAGCAGCTTACGCGTCGGGGAGGGGCTTAATTCACCCCTCCACTTT
TRBJ1-1	TRBV6-5	11	.	.	CASSGGAEAFF	TGTGCCAGCTCGGGGGGGGCTGAAGCTTTCTTT
TRBJ1-6	TRBV19	14	.	.	CASSKQVYNSPLHF	TGTGCCAGTAGTAAACAGGTTTATAATTCACCCCTCCACTTT
TRBJ1-2	TRBV28	12	.	.	CASSLYGDGYTF	TGTGCCAGCAGTTTATACGGGGATGGCTACACCTTC
TRBJ2-1	TRBV30	14	once	.	CACLSGGVCHEQFF	TGTGCCTGTTTGAGCGGAGGGGTGTGCCATGAGCAGTTCTTC
TRBJ2-1	TRBV18	14	.	TRBD1	CASSRQGDYNEQFF	TGTGCCAGCTCAAGGCAGGGGGACTACAATGAGCAGTTCTTC
TRBJ1-5	TRBV6-5	14	.	TRBD1	CASSYDRGYQPQHF	TGTGCCAGCAGTTACGACAGGGGGTATCAGCCCCAGCATTTT
TRBJ2-3	TRBV6-5	14	.	TRBD2	CASARGGLTDTQYF	TGTGCCAGCGCTCGGGGGGGGTTAACAGATACGCAGTATTTT
TRBJ1-1	TRBV6-5	15	.	TRBD1	CASSPLGQGYTEAFF	TGTGCCAGCAGTCCTTTAGGACAGGGGTACACTGAAGCTTTCTTT
TRBJ2-5	TRBV15	14	.	TRBD2	CATSRGLAQETQYF	TGTGCCACCAGCAGGGGACTAGCTCAAGAGACCCAGTACTTC
TRBJ1-5	TRBV19	14	.	TRBD1	CASSTDRGGQPQHF	TGTGCCAGTAGTACGGACAGGGGCGGACAGCCCCAGCATTTT
TRBJ2-1	TRBV7-9	14	.	.	CASSLGTPYNEQFF	TGTGCCAGCAGCCTCGGGACACCCTACAATGAGCAGTTCTTC